This entry concerns a single T cell receptor (beta chain). The CDR3 loop spans 14 amino acids. Germline V gene sequence: CDR1 SGHRS, CDR2 YFSETQ. The germline V and J ends were trimmed by 3 bases and 5 bases, with 14 bases remaining between them. Across about two dozen US areas, participants ranged in age from roughly 18 to 95 years. Researchers sorted participants into cohorts using their self-reported clinical history. This entry belongs to a study of blood T cell repertoires in COVID-19. Across the whole study: Some COVID-19 samples were acute and others convalescent; all came from the United States, Italy and Spain.

How the authors handled the data: Estimated nucleated cell counts came from reference gene primer amplification. This table comes from immunoSEQ multiplex PCR, and its TCRdb copy is limited to in-frame clones, with some not included. D and trimming were read from the DNA, whereas the V and J calls and clone size are those reported in that table. This sample carries 200,000 or so clones, under 90% of them seen once, and the ten largest clones take approximately 2%. This receptor was taken from a man aged 55 to 70 who had recovered from COVID-19. This chain joins TRBV5-1 and TRBJ2-5, with D maybe TRBD2 (6 bases). Material: PBMCs or T cells enriched from blood (not recorded which). The CDR3 loop reads CASSSTRGVETQYF. Here the CDR3 DNA reads TGCGCCAGCAGCTCGACGCGCGGGGTGGAGACCCAGTACTTC.